This T cell receptor (beta chain) was recorded in a study of blood T cells in healthy people across ages. General observations from the study: Both naive CD4+ cell counts and diversity were greater in long-lived donors than in aged donors.

Sample-barcoded 5' priming and a J-beta primer mix drove a second PCR of roughly 6 to 12 cycles. Every sample gave at least 2.5 million paired-end reads containing CDR3. From the 5' RACE reads, TCRdb called clonotypes with MiXCR, one entry per CDR3 protein. Found here are under 800,000 distinct CDR3 sequences, more than 20% of them singletons; the top ten hold roughly 3.9%. V shed 0 bases and J shed 5 bases, with 5 bases lying between them. The germline gives CDR1 SEHNR, CDR2 FQNEAQ (reference sequence). The CDR3 is 13 residues long. The extraction recovered at least 5.5 micrograms of total RNA per sample. Notes on this clonotype: The antigen is not known.

The rearrangement uses TRBV7-9 and TRBJ1-5; D not certain. The clonotype originates from a man between 65 and 85 years old in good health. The sample taken for sequencing was blood. Here the CDR3 DNA reads TGTGCCAGCAGCTTAGCGCAGGATCAGCCCCAGCATTTT. The encoded protein is CASSLAQDQPQHF.